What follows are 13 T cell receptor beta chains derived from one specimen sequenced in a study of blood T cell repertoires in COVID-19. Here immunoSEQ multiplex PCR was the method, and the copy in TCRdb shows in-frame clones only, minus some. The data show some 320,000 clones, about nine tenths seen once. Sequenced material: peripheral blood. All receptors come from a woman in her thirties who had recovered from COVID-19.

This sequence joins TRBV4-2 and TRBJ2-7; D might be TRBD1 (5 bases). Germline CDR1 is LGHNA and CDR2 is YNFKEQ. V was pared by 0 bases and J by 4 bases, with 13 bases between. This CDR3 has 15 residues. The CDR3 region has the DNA TGTGCCAGCAGCCAAGATTTGGCCAGGGCATACGAGCAGTACTTC. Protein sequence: CASSQDLARAYEQYF.

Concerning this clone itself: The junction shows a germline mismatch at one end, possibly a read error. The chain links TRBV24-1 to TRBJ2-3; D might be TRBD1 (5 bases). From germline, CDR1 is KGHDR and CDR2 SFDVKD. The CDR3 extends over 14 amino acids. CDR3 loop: CATRDSGLTDTQYF. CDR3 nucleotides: TGTGCCACCAGGGATTCAGGGTTGACAGATACGCAGTATTTT.

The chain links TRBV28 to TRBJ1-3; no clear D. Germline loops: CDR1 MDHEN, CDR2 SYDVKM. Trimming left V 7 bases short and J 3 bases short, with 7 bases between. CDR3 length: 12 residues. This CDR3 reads CASISVGNTIYF. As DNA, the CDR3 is TGTGCCAGCATCAGCGTTGGAAACACCATATATTTT.

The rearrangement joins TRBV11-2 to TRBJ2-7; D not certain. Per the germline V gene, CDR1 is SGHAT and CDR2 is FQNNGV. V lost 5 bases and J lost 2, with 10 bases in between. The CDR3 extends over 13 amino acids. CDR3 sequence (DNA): TGTGCCAGCAGCCACGGGTTACCCTACGAGCAGTACTTC. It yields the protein CASSHGLPYEQYF. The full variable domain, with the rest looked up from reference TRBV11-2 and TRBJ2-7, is EAGVAQSPRYKIIEKRQSVAFWCNPISGHATLYWYQQILGQGPKLLIQFQNNGVVDDSQLPKDRFSAERLKGVDSTLKIQPAKLEDSAVYLCASSHGLPYEQYFGPGTRLTVT.

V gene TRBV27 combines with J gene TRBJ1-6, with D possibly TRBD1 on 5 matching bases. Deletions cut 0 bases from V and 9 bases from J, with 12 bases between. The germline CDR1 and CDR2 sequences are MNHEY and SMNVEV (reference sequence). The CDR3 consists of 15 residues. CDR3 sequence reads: CASSLSGGVRSPLHF. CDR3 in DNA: TGTGCCAGCAGTTTATCGGGAGGGGTGCGTTCACCCCTCCACTTT.

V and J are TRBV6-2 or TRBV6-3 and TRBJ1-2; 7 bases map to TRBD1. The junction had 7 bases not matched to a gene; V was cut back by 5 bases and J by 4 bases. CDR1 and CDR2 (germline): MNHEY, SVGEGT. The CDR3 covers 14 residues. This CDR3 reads CASSPDRASYGYTF. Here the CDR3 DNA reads TGTGCCAGCAGTCCCGACAGGGCCTCCTATGGCTACACCTTC.

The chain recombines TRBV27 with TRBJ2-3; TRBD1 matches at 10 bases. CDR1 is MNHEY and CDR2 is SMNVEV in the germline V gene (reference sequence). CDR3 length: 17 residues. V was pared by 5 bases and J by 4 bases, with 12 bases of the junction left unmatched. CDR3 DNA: TGTGCCAGCAGTATCCTCACCGGGACAGGGGTGGCAGATACGCAGTATTTT. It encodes CASSILTGTGVADTQYF.

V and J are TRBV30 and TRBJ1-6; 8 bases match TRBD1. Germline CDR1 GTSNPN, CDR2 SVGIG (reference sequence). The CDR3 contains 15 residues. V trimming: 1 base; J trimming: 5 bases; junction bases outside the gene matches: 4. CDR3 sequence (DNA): TGTGCCTGGAGTGCCGGACAGGGCCATAATTCACCCCTCCACTTT. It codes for CAWSAGQGHNSPLHF. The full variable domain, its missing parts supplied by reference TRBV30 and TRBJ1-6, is SQTIHQWPATLVQPVGSPLSLECTVEGTSNPNLYWYRQAAGRGLQLLFYSVGIGQISSEVPQNLSASRPQDRQFILSSKKLLLSDSGFYLCAWSAGQGHNSPLHFGNGTRLTVT.

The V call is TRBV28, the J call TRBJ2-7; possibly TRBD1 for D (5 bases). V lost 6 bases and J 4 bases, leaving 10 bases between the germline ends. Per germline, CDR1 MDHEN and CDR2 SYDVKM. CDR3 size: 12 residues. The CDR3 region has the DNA TGTGCCAGCAGGCACAGGCCGTACGAGCAGTACTTC. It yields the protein CASRHRPYEQYF.

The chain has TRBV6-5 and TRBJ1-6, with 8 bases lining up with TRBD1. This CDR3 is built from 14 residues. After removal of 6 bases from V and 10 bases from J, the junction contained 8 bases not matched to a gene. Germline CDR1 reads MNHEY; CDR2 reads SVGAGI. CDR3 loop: CASRGQGSRSPLHF. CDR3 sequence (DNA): TGTGCCAGCAGAGGACAGGGCAGCAGATCACCCCTCCACTTT.

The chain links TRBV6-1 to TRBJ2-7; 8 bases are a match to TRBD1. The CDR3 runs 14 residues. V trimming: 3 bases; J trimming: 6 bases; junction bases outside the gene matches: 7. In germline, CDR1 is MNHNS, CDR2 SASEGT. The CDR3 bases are TGTGCCAGCAGTGAGAGCGGACAGGGCCGCGAGCAGTACTTC. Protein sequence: CASSESGQGREQYF.

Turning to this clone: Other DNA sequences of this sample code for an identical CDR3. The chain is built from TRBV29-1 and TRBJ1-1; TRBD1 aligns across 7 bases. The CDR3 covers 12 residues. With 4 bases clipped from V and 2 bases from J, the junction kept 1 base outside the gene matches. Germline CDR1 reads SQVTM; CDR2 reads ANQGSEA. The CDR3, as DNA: TGCAGCGTTGGACAGGGCAACACTGAAGCTTTCTTT. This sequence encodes CSVGQGNTEAFF. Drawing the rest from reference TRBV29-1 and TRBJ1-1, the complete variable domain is SAVISQKPSRDICQRGTSLTIQCQVDSQVTMMFWYRQQPGQSLTLIATANQGSEATYESGFVIDKFPISRPNLTFSTLTVSNMSPEDSSIYLCSVGQGNTEAFFGQGTRLTVV.

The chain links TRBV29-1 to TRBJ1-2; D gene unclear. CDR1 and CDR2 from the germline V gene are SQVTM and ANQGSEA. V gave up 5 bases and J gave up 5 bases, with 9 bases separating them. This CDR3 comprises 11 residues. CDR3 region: CSVPSGYGYTF. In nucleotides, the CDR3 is TGCAGCGTTCCTAGTGGGTATGGCTACACCTTC. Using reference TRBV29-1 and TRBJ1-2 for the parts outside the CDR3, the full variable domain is SAVISQKPSRDICQRGTSLTIQCQVDSQVTMMFWYRQQPGQSLTLIATANQGSEATYESGFVIDKFPISRPNLTFSTLTVSNMSPEDSSIYLCSVPSGYGYTFGSGTRLTVV.